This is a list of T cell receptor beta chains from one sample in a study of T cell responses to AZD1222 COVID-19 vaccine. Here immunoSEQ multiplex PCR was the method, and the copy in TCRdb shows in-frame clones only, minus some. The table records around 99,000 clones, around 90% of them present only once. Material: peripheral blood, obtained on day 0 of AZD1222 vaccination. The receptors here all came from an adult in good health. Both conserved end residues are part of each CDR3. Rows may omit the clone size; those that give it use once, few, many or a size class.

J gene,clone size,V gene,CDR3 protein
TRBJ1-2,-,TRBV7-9,CASSSSTGVGYTF
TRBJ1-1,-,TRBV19,CASSMGTGLNTEAFF
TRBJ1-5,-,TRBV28,CASSPGTGHNQPQHF
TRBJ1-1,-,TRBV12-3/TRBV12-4,CASKDRLNTEAFF
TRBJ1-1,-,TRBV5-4,CASSLVKGKGTEAFF
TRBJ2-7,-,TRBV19,CASSRDRSSYEQYF
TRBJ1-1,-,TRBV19,CASSTGYTEAFF
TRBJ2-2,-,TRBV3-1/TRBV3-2,CASSHSGSGSGELFF
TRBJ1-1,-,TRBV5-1,CASSPAQGMNTEAFF
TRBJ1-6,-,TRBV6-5,CASRDRVGSPLHF
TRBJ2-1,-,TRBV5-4,CASSFRSSYNEQFF
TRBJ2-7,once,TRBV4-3,CASSQETGPGEQYF
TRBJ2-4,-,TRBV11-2,CASSLVQTGTLGIQYF
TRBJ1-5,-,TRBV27,CASSFVGGTNQPQHF
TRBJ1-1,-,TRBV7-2,CASSLALLGGTEAFF
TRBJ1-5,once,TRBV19,CASSPKNRGLSQPQHF
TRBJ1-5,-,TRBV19,CARGDGTGSGDNQPQHF
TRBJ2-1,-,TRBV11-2,CASSFGTSGNNEQFF
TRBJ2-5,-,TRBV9,CASSVAPSGGAGETQYF
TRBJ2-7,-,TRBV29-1,CSVSPPGTGGEQYF
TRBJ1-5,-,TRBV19,CASSKAGGYLIQPQHF
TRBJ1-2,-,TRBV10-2,CASSELHRAIYGYTF